This T cell receptor beta chain was recovered during a study of cytomegalovirus exposure and HLA in healthy donors. PCR amplification relied on 60 Vbeta primers (plus 13 Jbeta primers). Some clones are missing from TCRdb's copy, which holds only in-frame ones; the method was immunoSEQ multiplex PCR. Of fewer than 200,000 clones in the sample, more than 75% were seen once. Germline CDR1 MNHEY, CDR2 SMNVEV (reference sequence). Trimming took 6 bases from V and 9 from J, leaving 21 bases between them. The CDR3 contains 15 residues. Comment on this clone: Antigen unknown.

Findings of the study overall: Later analysis identified around 15,000 TCR beta sequences associated with HLA alleles, using a false discovery rate threshold of 0.05. CMV serostatus was the sole immune exposure data available. TRBV6-2, TRBV6-3 and some other V segments were excluded as indistinguishable. Reportedly, cytomegalovirus status was diagnosed with high sensitivity and specificity.

Sample: PBMCs. This TCR derives from a girl under two years old in good health and CMV-seronegative. The gene calls are TRBV27 and TRBJ2-1, with D possibly matching TRBD2 (6 bases). CDR3 sequence (DNA): TGTGCCAGCAGATTGGGCCTGACTAGTGTGAGTGAGCAGTTCTTC. It specifies CASRLGLTSVSEQFF.